This T cell receptor beta chain was sequenced in a study of OX40 agonist ivuxolimab in advanced cancers. Study-level background: The dose-escalation group included hepatocellular carcinoma, melanoma, renal cell carcinoma and head and neck cancer. General study results and limits: Doses of 0.1 to 3.0 mg/kg were accompanied by clonal expansion of CD4+ and CD8+ blood T cells by week 6.

The study sampled blood at baseline, cycle 4 day 1, and cycle 7 day 1. This CDR3 has 14 residues. Germline lookup yields CDR1 GTSNPN and CDR2 SVGIG (reference sequence). Trimming left V 0 bases short and J 10 bases short, with 15 bases between. Worth noting for this clone: What it binds is not known.

Measured with immunoSEQ multiplex PCR; TCRdb has only the in-frame clones, and not every one. The sample contains around 99,000 clones, 90% of which appear only once. Sequences were derived from CD4+ or CD8+ T cells sorted from blood, sampled in a trial of the OX40 agonist ivuxolimab. The sequence was obtained from an adult with an advanced solid tumor such as melanoma, head and neck, liver or kidney cancer. The J gene is TRBJ1-4, the V gene TRBV30, with a possible D match to TRBD1 (6 bases). The CDR3 sequence: CAWSVKGGAVKLFF. The CDR3 nucleotides are TGTGCCTGGAGTGTAAAAGGGGGGGCAGTAAAACTGTTTTTT. Together with reference TRBV30 and TRBJ1-4, the CDR3 gives the full variable domain: SQTIHQWPATLVQPVGSPLSLECTVEGTSNPNLYWYRQAAGRGLQLLFYSVGIGQISSEVPQNLSASRPQDRQFILSSKKLLLSDSGFYLCAWSVKGGAVKLFFGSGTQLSVL.